This TCR beta chain is drawn from a study of cytomegalovirus exposure and HLA in healthy donors (dated by TCRdb to about 2017). Study-wide context: In an earlier analysis of several hundred of the donors, roughly 300 Gb of sequence data and approximately 120 million unique TCR beta sequences from about 179 million T cells were reported. Approximately 300 gigabases of sequencing data and approximately 85 million unique TCR sequences were included in an early release covering about 600 HLA-typed donors. Of the roughly 400 genotyped donors, 81% fell in the genetic ancestry cluster associated with self-reported Caucasian donors. The study was designed to test whether signatures of past pathogen exposure could be identified by cataloging public T cell receptors. Using immunosequencing, the study profiled T cell repertoires from about 620 subjects and related those repertoires to cytomegalovirus serostatus. Besides the first cohort of more than 650 subjects, a separate validation cohort made up of roughly 120 different subjects was used. High-throughput TCR immunosequencing, statistical association of individual TCRs with disease status, and machine learning were combined to predict cytomegalovirus infection status. To study patterns of TCR occurrence, a later analysis re-analyzed previously published TCR beta repertoires from 666 donors and added high-resolution HLA genotyping. Rather than drawing on any new phenotypic data, the later analysis identified candidate immune exposures from TCR beta sequences and the way those sequences occurred across donors. To decide whether each TCR beta V gene segment behaved as functional or pseudogenic, an earlier analysis of some 600 of the donors relied on high-throughput TCR beta sequencing. Donor age, sex, ethnicity and CMV serostatus were compiled together with the repertoire data. Genome-wide SNP genotypes for about three fifths of the roughly 670 donors were used in a later genetic analysis, which treated that subset as a discovery cohort. All discovery cohort repertoires had been generated on a single sequencing platform. Both class I and class II loci were covered by HLA typing, at four-digit resolution. The number of donors typed differed by locus, with about 620-630 for A, B, C, DRB1 and DQB1, around 520 for DQA1, 606 for DPA1, and approximately 470 for DPB1. Because of strong linkage in the cohort, roughly five DR-DQ haplotypes were treated as single units for association and clustering. Across about 380 genotyped donors of the cohort, an average of approximately 200,000 unique TCR beta nucleotide sequences per donor were sequenced, and around 19% of those sequences were non-productive. Broader findings and caveats from the paper: The classifier was reported to diagnose cytomegalovirus status with high specificity and sensitivity in both the original cohort and the validation cohort. The authors suggested that the approach could potentially be extended to other disease states and immunological phenotypes. V-gene and J-gene trimming of TCR beta chains was associated with a missense DCLRE1C variant in a later genetic analysis, and the association was replicated in an independent cohort. A further reported finding was that TCR beta sequences accurately predicted the HLA-A and HLA-B alleles for most subjects in the first cohort. When HLA alleles, especially DR and DQ, strongly co-occurred, attributing TCR associations to individual alleles was difficult. Compared with equally common non-associated chains, HLA-associated TCR beta chains in a later analysis were more clonally expanded and had lower generation probabilities. In a later analysis, the rate of TCR association differed among HLA loci, with DRB1 alleles having the most associated TCRs and HLA-C alleles having the fewest. Linkage disequilibrium might explain the correlated functional status among segregating V segments, but an unknown experimental factor could not be excluded. A few of the identified cytomegalovirus-associated TCR beta chains were confirmed in vitro to be specific for cytomegalovirus antigens. The study gave a list of 150 to 200 TCR beta chains associated with cytomegalovirus. Because counts were too low, around 18 rarely observed V segments, including chromosome 9 orphons, were left out of the earlier analysis of 500 to 750 of the donors. HLA typing was unavailable for some donors at each locus, so association tests used only the typed subset. The cohort was sequenced for TCR beta chains only, and without alpha or paired-chain data the features that could be detected were limited. In a later analysis, several top co-occurrence clusters were reported to appear linked to parvovirus B19, influenza, CMV and Epstein-Barr virus. An earlier analysis of some 590 of the donors showed that most TCR beta V segments appeared in productive rearrangements either about 87% or about 30% of the time, which broadly matched IMGT annotations. In a later analysis, most CMV-associated TCR beta chains were found to appear HLA-restricted, with HLA associations seemingly driven largely by CMV exposure. The only immune exposure information available for the cohort was CMV serostatus. A later genetic analysis reported fewer N-insertions in productive TCRs among donors in an Asian-associated ancestry cluster than the roughly 700-donor mean. Across donors, most TCR sequences were observed very rarely, whereas some public TCRs were present in many individuals. Specific HLA alleles were associated with roughly 16,000 TCR beta sequences at a false discovery rate of 0.05 in a later analysis. The sequencing pipeline was judged likely to have produced a cluster of highly shared sequence variants as a technical artifact. The presence/absence analyses assumed that sequencing depth was roughly uniform across donors, and that assumption may not be true.

The cohort comprised fewer than 750 healthy bone marrow donors. Cohort members were all nominally healthy when sampled, although unrecorded immune exposures were likely present. The donor was CMV seronegative and was included in the group of hundreds of seronegative cohort members. Every donor gave a peripheral blood sample, and the peripheral blood mononuclear cells from that sample were used for TCR beta sequencing. The Qiagen DNeasy Blood Extraction Kit was used to extract genomic DNA from the blood cell samples. With regard to this clone: Its antigen is still unknown. No base qualities exist here, and no much larger clone lies one base off it.

The library was made by the immunoSEQ multiplex PCR assay. A mixture of 60 forward primers for TCR Vbeta segments and 13 reverse primers for TCR Jbeta segments was used in the multiplex PCR. The CDR3 region of rearranged TCR beta genes was amplified from genomic DNA by a multiplex PCR assay. On the Illumina HiSeq System, the amplified TCR beta libraries were sequenced as 87-base-pair reads. The study's processing was this. A later analysis counted 65 million to 90 million unique TCR beta chains across the 550 to 800 repertoires, and some 12 million of these chains were shared by at least two donors. To remove PCR and sequencing errors, raw reads were error-corrected and collapsed into unique sequences using a nearest-neighbor algorithm that merged closely related sequences. CDR3 sequences were aligned to IMGT reference sequences to assign V, D and J gene segments. Each retained sequence needed at least a six-nucleotide match to both a V gene segment and a J gene segment. Rearrangements were classified as productive when the CDR3 lacked stop codons and remained in frame with V and J, and all other rearrangements were classified as non-productive. Following IMGT convention, CDR3 was defined as the stretch from the second conserved V-encoded cysteine to the conserved J-encoded phenylalanine. Sequences without an unambiguous match to a single V gene segment were excluded from the earlier analysis of several hundred of the donors. In an earlier analysis of 450 to 750 of the donors, a V segment was called functional when productive rearrangements were above 56.7%, and segregating when the standard deviation between donors exceeded 5%. A statistical classification framework was built for diagnosing cytomegalovirus status from the catalog of TCR beta chain sequences. In a later analysis, V and J genes were assigned by comparing TCR nucleotide sequences against IMGT/GENE-DB human TR gene sequences. In a later analysis, CDR3 sequences and most-parsimonious VDJ recombination scenarios were assigned using the TCRdist pipeline. A later analysis defined each TCR beta chain by its CDR3 amino acid sequence plus V-gene family, and excluded reads lacking a unique V-gene family. To address suspected cross-contamination and a sequencing artifact, a later analysis removed a few hundred highly shared, low-generation-probability nucleotide sequences. A later analysis calculated a clonal expansion index for each public chain from normalized within-repertoire ranks of inferred template counts. In a later analysis, generation probabilities were computed using a VDJ recombination model fitted to out-of-frame rearrangements, and the results were checked against IGoR. Hypergeometric tests were used in a later analysis to score TCR-TCR, TCR-HLA and TCR-CMV co-occurrence, with a repertoire-size bias correction applied to the TCR pairs. To estimate false discovery rates, a later analysis permuted the HLA or CMV assignments 20 times. A later analysis grouped co-occurring TCRs with DBSCAN, adding TCRdist sequence similarity when clustering within HLA-allele-positive subsets. Repertoires with fewer than 30,000 or more than 120,000 public chains, plus five repertoires with anomalous nucleotide sharing, were excluded from co-occurrence clustering. TCRdb's version of the immuneACCESS table is confined to in-frame rearrangements and falls short of the full clone set. An unresolved V gene accounts for under half of the shortfall where checked; the remainder is of unknown origin. V, J and clone size derive from that table, while D and trimming were established from the DNA sequence. Present in this sample are about 270,000 clones, roughly 70% of which were seen just once. The ten largest clones represent around 2% of the sample.

The TCR was taken from a female donor in good health and CMV-seronegative. Sequenced material: PBMCs.

The CDR3 sequence is CASSLVGTTEANVLTF. The DNA sequence is as follows: TGCGCCAGCAGCTTGGTTGGGACAACTGAGGCCAACGTCCTGACTTTC. The rearranged chain carries TRBV5-1 and TRBJ2-6; the D gene is perhaps TRBD1, on 6 matching bases. V is cut by 0 bases and J by 6 bases, and the space between the germline ends is 13 bases. Including cysteine and phenylalanine, the CDR3 has 16 amino acids. Only the CDR3 portion is preserved as DNA: 48 bases, with reading frame beginning at the first base. As encoded in the germline V gene, CDR1 is SGHRS while CDR2 is YFSETQ.